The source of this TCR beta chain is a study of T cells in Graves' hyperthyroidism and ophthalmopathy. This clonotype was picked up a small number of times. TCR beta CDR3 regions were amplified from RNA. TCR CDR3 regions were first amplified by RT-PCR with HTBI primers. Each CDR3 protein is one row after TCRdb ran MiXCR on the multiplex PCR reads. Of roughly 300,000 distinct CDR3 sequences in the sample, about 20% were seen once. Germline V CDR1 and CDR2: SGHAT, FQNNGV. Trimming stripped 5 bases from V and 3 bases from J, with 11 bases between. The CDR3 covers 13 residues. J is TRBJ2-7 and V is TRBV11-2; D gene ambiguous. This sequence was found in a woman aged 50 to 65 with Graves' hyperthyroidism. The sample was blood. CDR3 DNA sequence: TGTGCCAGCAGCCTCGGTATAGTCTACGAGCAGTACTTC. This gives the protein CASSLGIVYEQYF.